One sample yielded the 18 T cell receptor beta chains listed below, sequenced in a study of T cell responses to AZD1222 COVID-19 vaccine. Generated by immunoSEQ multiplex PCR, the TCRdb table keeps only in-frame clones and is missing some. Of 120,000 or so clones detected, 75% to 90% appear once; the ten largest clones hold around 1.6%. The sample was peripheral blood, taken on day 0 of AZD1222 vaccination. These receptors all come from an adult in good health.

The chain combines TRBV19 with TRBJ1-4, with no clear D. This CDR3 spans 12 amino acids. Deletions cut 8 bases from V and 4 bases from J, with 8 bases between. The V gene's germline CDR1 is LNHDA and CDR2 SQIVND (reference sequence). This CDR3 is CASSGINEKLFF. CDR3 sequence (DNA): TGTGCCAGTTCCGGAATTAATGAAAAACTGTTTTTT.

The genes are TRBV10-3 and TRBJ1-5, with no clear D. Germline V gene lookup returns CDR1 ENHRY and CDR2 SYGVKD. This CDR3 comprises 14 residues. Trimming took 10 bases from V and 0 from J, leaving 13 bases between them. The CDR3 coding sequence is TGTGCCACCAGAACGGACGGTAGCAATCAGCCCCAGCATTTT. This gives the protein CATRTDGSNQPQHF.

The CDR3 bases are TGCGCCAGCAGCCAGGTGGGGGTCCTCTACAATGAGCAGTTCTTC. Residues: CASSQVGVLYNEQFF. The chain is built from TRBV4-1 and TRBJ2-1, with D perhaps TRBD1 or TRBD2 (5 bases each). This CDR3 is 15 amino acids long. With 3 bases removed from V and 3 bases from J, the gap between germline ends came to 12 bases. Germline lookup yields CDR1 MGHRA and CDR2 YSYEKL.

This clone was seen more than once but under ten times. V usage is TRBV19 and J usage is TRBJ1-1, with 8 positions matching TRBD1. The CDR3 is 13 residues long. Trimming at V came to 6 bases and at J to 6 bases, leaving 6 bases not matched to a gene. Germline values: CDR1 LNHDA, CDR2 SQIVND (reference sequence). CDR3 residues: CASSLDRGPEAFF. CDR3 bases: TGTGCCAGTAGCCTCGACAGGGGCCCTGAAGCTTTCTTT.

The chain recombines TRBV12-3 or TRBV12-4 with TRBJ1-1; D not certain. V dropped 5 bases and J dropped 1 base, with 8 bases sitting between them. The CDR3 sequence is 13 residues long. CDR3 nucleotide sequence: TGTGCCAGCAGTACACGGCAGAACACTGAAGCTTTCTTT. This sequence encodes CASSTRQNTEAFF.

This sequence joins TRBV7-2 and TRBJ2-3; the D is unclear. The CDR3 contains 14 residues. V lost 5 bases to trimming and J lost 1 base, with 10 bases between them. CDR1 and CDR2 from the germline V gene are SGHTA and FQGNSA. The CDR3: CASSPRRGTDTQYF. CDR3 coding DNA: TGTGCCAGCAGCCCGCGCCGGGGCACAGATACGCAGTATTTT.

The gene calls are TRBV7-9 and TRBJ1-2, with D perhaps matching TRBD1 (6 bases). CDR1 is SEHNR and CDR2 is FQNEAQ in the germline V gene (reference sequence). V was pared by 2 bases and J by 8 bases, with 15 bases between. The CDR3 is 14 residues long. The CDR3: CASSLTLSTGGYTF. As DNA, the CDR3 is TGTGCCAGCAGCTTAACCCTCTCGACAGGCGGCTACACCTTC.

The chain links TRBV19 to TRBJ1-1; D unclear. This CDR3 contains 13 residues. Trimming stripped 1 base from V and 6 bases from J, with 9 bases between. Germline V lookup: CDR1 LNHDA, CDR2 SQIVND (reference sequence). The CDR3 region is CASSIGALPEAFF. The DNA of the CDR3 is TGTGCCAGTAGTATAGGGGCCCTGCCTGAAGCTTTCTTT.

The CDR3 loop reads CASSKDLRDRGPEQYF. The CDR3 nucleotides read TGTGCCAGCAGCAAAGATCTCCGGGACAGGGGGCCCGAGCAGTACTTC. The chain recombines TRBV21-1 with TRBJ2-7; the table names TRBD1, a call not compared with the DNA. TRBV21-1 is noted as a pseudogene. The CDR3 is made up of 16 amino acids.

The chain is built from TRBV3-1 (or the pseudogene TRBV3-2) and TRBJ1-1; no clear D. CDR3 size: 12 residues. V was shortened by 1 base and J by 11 bases, with 11 bases between the two germline ends. The germline V gene has CDR1 LGHDT and CDR2 YNNKEL (reference sequence). This chain's CDR3 is CASSQAGRSAFF. The CDR3 DNA is TGTGCCAGCAGCCAAGCTGGAAGGTCCGCTTTCTTT.

This clone was seen only once. The rearrangement uses TRBV6-5 and TRBJ2-3; D is perhaps TRBD2 (7 bases). Germline lookup yields CDR1 MNHEY and CDR2 SVGAGI. V lost 2 bases, J lost 1 base, and 10 bases lay in between. The CDR3 sequence is 15 residues long. CDR3 amino acids: CASSYLGGRTDTQYF. DNA of the CDR3: TGTGCCAGCAGTTACCTCGGGGGGCGCACAGATACGCAGTATTTT.

The CDR3 region is CAFQEVNEKLFF. CDR3 nucleotide sequence: TGTGCCTTTCAGGAAGTTAATGAAAAACTGTTTTTT. V usage is TRBV30 and J usage is TRBJ1-4; D ambiguous. This CDR3 contains 12 residues. V was cut by 7 bases and J by 4 bases, with 10 bases left in between. Looked up from germline, CDR1 is GTSNPN and CDR2 is SVGIG (reference sequence). Filled out from reference TRBV30 and TRBJ1-4, the complete variable domain reads SQTIHQWPATLVQPVGSPLSLECTVEGTSNPNLYWYRQAAGRGLQLLFYSVGIGQISSEVPQNLSASRPQDRQFILSSKKLLLSDSGFYLCAFQEVNEKLFFGSGTQLSVL.

This chain uses TRBV12-3 or TRBV12-4 with TRBJ2-1; 7 bases agree with TRBD1. The length of the CDR3 is 13 residues. V was clipped by 10 bases and J by 4 bases; unmatched bases: 7. The CDR3 reads CATRQGGYNEQFF. The DNA for the CDR3 is TGTGCCACCCGACAGGGTGGGTACAATGAGCAGTTCTTC.

This rearrangement joins TRBV6-2 or TRBV6-3 to TRBJ1-5, with a weak D call TRBD1 (5 bases). The CDR3 sequence is 18 residues long. Deletions cut 2 bases from V and 0 bases from J, with 17 bases between. Germline lookup yields CDR1 MNHEY and CDR2 SVGEGT. The CDR3 coding sequence is TGTGCCAGCAGTTACCGCCGCCCGACAGTAAATAGCAATCAGCCCCAGCATTTT. It is translated as CASSYRRPTVNSNQPQHF.

The chain uses TRBV27 and TRBJ2-5; 16 bases fit TRBD2. V lost 6 bases and J lost 4; bases outside the gene matches: 5. This CDR3 has 16 amino acids. Germline values: CDR1 MNHEY, CDR2 SMNVEV (reference sequence). In DNA, the CDR3 is TGTGCCAGCAGAGGGACTAGCGGGGGGGCGGGAGAGACCCAGTACTTC. Protein sequence: CASRGTSGGAGETQYF.

This clone was seen a single time. The chain recombines TRBV24-1 with TRBJ2-1; perhaps TRBD2 as D (7 bases). CDR3 size: 14 residues. CDR1 is KGHDR and CDR2 is SFDVKD in the germline V gene. With 7 bases removed from V and 2 bases from J, the gap between germline ends came to 11 bases. CDR3 residues: CATRGGGPYNEQFF. The CDR3 DNA is TGTGCCACCAGAGGGGGGGGGCCCTACAATGAGCAGTTCTTC.

The J gene is TRBJ2-3, the V gene TRBV27; TRBD2 matches 11 bases. Germline CDR1 MNHEY, CDR2 SMNVEV (reference sequence). CDR3 length equals 15 residues. Trimming cost V 6 bases and J 4 bases; bases outside gene matches: 6. CDR3 coding DNA: TGTGCCAGCAGGTACCTAGCGGGGGGCCCAGATACGCAGTATTTT. Translation: CASRYLAGGPDTQYF.

The chain combines TRBV4-1 with TRBJ1-4, with 7 bases lining up with TRBD1. The CDR3 covers 15 residues. Germline CDR1 reads MGHRA; CDR2 reads YSYEKL. J gave up 14 bases and V 2 bases, and 14 bases lay outside the gene matches. The CDR3 reads CASSQPRIGQVGLFF. CDR3 in DNA: TGCGCCAGCAGCCAACCTAGGATAGGACAGGTTGGTCTGTTTTTT.